These 32 T cell receptor beta chains were sequenced from one sample in a study of shared clonotypes between healthy human individuals. TCRdb's copy holds only in-frame clones and misses some; the assay was immunoSEQ multiplex PCR. The sample holds around 2.1 million clones; roughly 91% are singletons and the top ten take more than 1.5%. Naive CD8 populations comprised CD45RO-negative cells positively selected for CCR7, excluding terminally differentiated effector memory CD45RA+ cells. The sequencing input was naive CD8+ T cells from PBMCs. The origin of the receptors is a man between 18 and 35 years old in good health. Some clones in this sample may be carry-over from other donors' samples.

The chain couples TRBV5-1 to TRBJ2-2, with D unresolved. The germline gives CDR1 SGHRS, CDR2 YFSETQ. The CDR3 has 12 amino acids. V dropped 5 bases and J dropped 1 base, with 3 bases sitting between them. The CDR3 loop is CASRGNTGELFF. The CDR3 region has the DNA TGCGCCAGCAGAGGGAACACCGGGGAGCTGTTTTTT.

The chain carries TRBV11-2 and TRBJ2-5; D is unclear. Trimming shortened V by 6 bases and J by 9 bases, and 14 bases separated the two germline ends. There are 12 residues in the CDR3. CDR1 and CDR2 (germline): SGHAT, FQNNGV. Here the CDR3 reads CASSPDQAAQYF. CDR3 sequence (DNA): TGTGCCAGCAGTCCCGACCAGGCGGCCCAGTACTTC.

The chain couples TRBV18 to TRBJ2-5; no clear D gene. This CDR3 region has 13 residues. The V gene's germline CDR1 is KGHSH and CDR2 LQKENI. V was clipped by 6 bases and J by 3 bases, with 11 bases between them. The CDR3 is CASSHPFEETQYF. DNA for the CDR3: TGTGCCAGCTCCCACCCCTTCGAAGAGACCCAGTACTTC.

The J gene is TRBJ2-5, the V gene TRBV13; 10 bases match TRBD2. The CDR3 covers 14 residues. Germline CDR1 PRHDT, CDR2 FYEKMQ (reference sequence). The ends lost 6 bases at V and 6 bases at J; junction bases unmatched: 7. The CDR3 here is CASSSGRLWKTQYF. The CDR3 DNA is TGTGCCAGCAGTAGCGGGAGGTTATGGAAGACCCAGTACTTC.

On this clone itself: Other DNA sequences in this sample translate to the same CDR3. J is TRBJ2-2 and V is TRBV5-1; D gene ambiguous. CDR1 SGHRS and CDR2 YFSETQ come from the germline V gene. The CDR3 runs to 11 residues. V lost 2 bases, J lost 8 bases, and 4 bases lay in between. Here the CDR3 DNA reads TGCGCCAGCAGCTTCGGAGGGGAGCTGTTTTTT. This gives the protein CASSFGGELFF.

V gene TRBV11-1 combines with J gene TRBJ2-7, with 13 bases identical to TRBD2. Germline CDR1 and CDR2: SGHAT and FQDESV (reference sequence). This CDR3 region has 16 residues. Losses at the gene ends were 5 bases for V and 3 bases for J; bases not matched to a gene: 7. The CDR3 coding sequence is TGTGCCAGCAGCCTACTAGCGGGAGGGCCGGGCTACGAGCAGTACTTC. This codes for CASSLLAGGPGYEQYF.

The chain uses TRBV29-1 and TRBJ2-7; possibly TRBD1 for D (6 bases). This CDR3 contains 14 residues. Germline V gene sequence: CDR1 SQVTM, CDR2 ANQGSEA. With 7 bases removed from V and 6 bases from J, the gap between germline ends came to 22 bases. The CDR3 is CSACPRGTFGEQYF. Written as DNA, the CDR3 is TGCAGCGCTTGTCCCAGGGGAACGTTCGGCGAGCAGTACTTC.

The chain carries TRBV7-3 and TRBJ2-1; TRBD2 matches 8 bases. This CDR3 comprises 15 residues. Per germline, CDR1 SGHTA and CDR2 FQGTGA. J lost 7 bases, V lost 3 bases, and 8 bases had no gene match. CDR3 region: CASSLGLAGPNEQFF. The CDR3 DNA follows: TGTGCCAGCAGCTTGGGGCTAGCGGGTCCGAATGAGCAGTTCTTC.

The chain links TRBV7-2 to TRBJ2-3; D possibly uses TRBD1 or TRBD2 (7 bases each). CDR1 and CDR2 from the germline V gene are SGHTA and FQGNSA. Trimming shortened V by 5 bases and J by 3 bases, and 18 bases separated the two germline ends. The CDR3 spans 16 residues. The chain's CDR3 is CASSALRGGTTDTQYF. The CDR3 coding sequence is TGTGCCAGCAGCGCACTCAGGGGGGGAACGACAGATACGCAGTATTTT.

This chain connects TRBV9 to TRBJ2-1; D unresolved. Per the germline V gene, CDR1 is SGDLS and CDR2 is YYNGEE. This CDR3 has 14 residues. V was cut by 3 bases and J by 10 bases, with 17 bases left in between. CDR3 sequence reads: CASSEGQTEREQFF. The CDR3 coding sequence is TGTGCCAGCAGCGAGGGCCAAACCGAGAGGGAGCAGTTCTTC. Full variable domain (outside the CDR3, taken from reference TRBV9 and TRBJ2-1): DSGVTQTPKHLITATGQRVTLRCSPRSGDLSVYWYQQSLDQGLQFLIQYYNGEERAKGNILERFSAQQFPDLHSELNLSSLELGDSALYFCASSEGQTEREQFFGPGTRLTVL.

The gene calls are TRBV27 and TRBJ1-2, with a weak D call TRBD1 (5 bases). The CDR3 contains 15 residues. The germline V gene has CDR1 MNHEY and CDR2 SMNVEV (reference sequence). V lost 5 bases, J lost 0 bases, and 13 bases lay in between. The CDR3 reads CASSPARDANYGYTF. The CDR3 coding sequence is TGTGCCAGCAGTCCGGCCAGGGACGCTAACTATGGCTACACCTTC.

The chain links TRBV6-4 to TRBJ2-5; no reliable D call. The CDR3 runs 11 residues. The V gene lost 2 bases and the J gene lost 5 bases, with 3 bases spanning the gap. Per germline, CDR1 MRHNA and CDR2 SNTAGT. The CDR3 is CASSDPETQYF. In DNA form, the CDR3 reads TGTGCCAGCAGTGACCCCGAGACCCAGTACTTC.

This chain joins TRBV28 and TRBJ2-7, with 12 bases aligning to TRBD1. In germline, CDR1 is MDHEN, CDR2 SYDVKM. Trimming at V came to 3 bases and at J to 5 bases, leaving 17 bases not matched to a gene. CDR3 size: 19 residues. The CDR3 loop reads CASSFPTGQGALSLDEQYF. CDR3 bases: TGTGCCAGCAGTTTTCCCACGGGACAGGGGGCTTTGTCTCTAGACGAGCAGTACTTC.

The chain combines TRBV5-4 with TRBJ1-1; possible D gene TRBD1, 5 bases. CDR3 length equals 13 residues. Trimming took 9 bases from V and 0 from J, leaving 12 bases between them. Germline lookup yields CDR1 SGHNT and CDR2 YYREEE (reference sequence). CDR3 sequence reads: CANSAGMNTEAFF. The CDR3 bases are TGTGCCAACTCCGCAGGGATGAACACTGAAGCTTTCTTT.

In nucleotides, the CDR3 is TGTGCCAGCAGCCAAGGAAGGGGTTACGAGCAGTACTTC. The encoded protein is CASSQGRGYEQYF. The chain joins TRBV5-6 to TRBJ2-7, with D possibly being TRBD1 (5 bases). Trimming took 4 bases from V and 4 from J, leaving 12 bases between them. Germline V gene lookup returns CDR1 SGHDT and CDR2 YYEEEE. This CDR3 comprises 13 residues.

Worth noting for this clone: Other DNA sequences from this sample encode an identical CDR3 as well. The rearrangement uses TRBV29-1 and TRBJ1-2; D gene ambiguous. V was pared by 4 bases and J by 6 bases, with 6 bases between. The CDR3 runs 10 residues. Germline-derived CDR1 and CDR2 are SQVTM and ANQGSEA. The CDR3 sequence: CSVVGDGYTF. The CDR3 bases are TGCAGCGTTGTCGGAGATGGCTACACCTTC.

CDR3 coding DNA: TGTGCCAGCAGCCCTCATTTAGTGGGGGCAGATACGCAGTATTTT. Translating it yields CASSPHLVGADTQYF. V gene TRBV11-2 combines with J gene TRBJ2-3; D assignment may be TRBD1 or TRBD2 (5 bases each). Trimming removed 5 bases at V and 4 bases at J, with 16 bases between. Germline assignment: CDR1 SGHAT and CDR2 FQNNGV. This CDR3 contains 15 residues.

This chain links TRBV2 with TRBJ2-7, with unresolved D. This CDR3 comprises 13 residues. CDR1 and CDR2 from the germline V gene are SNHLY and FYNNEI. Trimming cost V 3 bases and J 0 bases, with 6 bases left between them. The CDR3 spells CASSDFSSYEQYF. DNA for the CDR3: TGTGCCAGCAGTGATTTCAGCTCCTACGAGCAGTACTTC.

The genes are TRBV5-1 and TRBJ2-7, with D unresolved. Germline CDR1 SGHRS, CDR2 YFSETQ. The CDR3 extends over 15 amino acids. V was trimmed by 0 bases and J by 0 bases, leaving 10 bases between them. CDR3 protein: CASSLDTPSSYEQYF. CDR3 DNA: TGCGCCAGCAGCTTGGACACGCCAAGCTCCTACGAGCAGTACTTC. Using reference TRBV5-1 and TRBJ2-7 for the parts outside the CDR3, the full variable domain is KAGVTQTPRYLIKTRGQQVTLSCSPISGHRSVSWYQQTPGQGLQFLFEYFSETQRNKGNFPGRFSGRQFSNSRSEMNVSTLELGDSALYLCASSLDTPSSYEQYFGPGTRLTVT.

The count of this clone is one. This chain joins TRBV7-9 and TRBJ2-7; D possibly corresponds to TRBD1 (6 bases). From germline, CDR1 is SEHNR and CDR2 FQNEAQ (reference sequence). This CDR3 is 15 amino acids long. Trimming shortened V by 2 bases and J by 2 bases, and 13 bases separated the two germline ends. CDR3 loop: CASSLQGWGTYEQYF. CDR3 sequence (DNA): TGTGCCAGCAGCTTACAGGGGTGGGGGACCTACGAGCAGTACTTC.

In regard to this clone: Other DNA sequences within the sample encode an identical CDR3. The rearrangement uses TRBV28 and TRBJ1-2; 9 nucleotides match TRBD1. The CDR3 totals 15 residues. V lost 3 bases and J lost 2; bases outside the gene matches: 4. Per the germline V gene, CDR1 is MDHEN and CDR2 is SYDVKM. The CDR3 loop reads CASSLGQGRNYGYTF. As DNA, the CDR3 is TGTGCCAGCAGTTTGGGACAGGGCAGAAACTATGGCTACACCTTC.

A single count supports this clone. The chain employs TRBV5-4 and TRBJ2-3; D might be TRBD1 (6 bases). CDR3 length: 14 amino acids. Germline V CDR1 and CDR2: SGHNT, YYREEE (reference sequence). Trimming shortened V by 8 bases and J by 3 bases, and 16 bases separated the two germline ends. The CDR3 region is CASKQTGLTDTQYF. For the CDR3, the DNA is TGTGCCAGTAAACAGACAGGTCTTACAGATACGCAGTATTTT. Variable domain in full (rest from reference TRBV5-4 and TRBJ2-3): ETGVTQSPTHLIKTRGQQVTLRCSSQSGHNTVSWYQQALGQGPQFIFQYYREEENGRGNFPPRFSGLQFPNYSSELNVNALELDDSALYLCASKQTGLTDTQYFGPGTRLTVL.

The V and J genes are TRBV4-1 and TRBJ1-1; tentatively, D is TRBD1 (6 bases). The germline V and J ends were trimmed by 3 bases and 4 bases, with 15 bases remaining between them. This CDR3 region has 15 residues. Germline values: CDR1 MGHRA, CDR2 YSYEKL. The CDR3 nucleotides are TGCGCCAGCAGCCACTTTACAGGGCAGGGCACTGAAGCTTTCTTT. Translation gives CASSHFTGQGTEAFF.

Concerning this clone: The sample holds other DNA sequences that translate to the same CDR3. The rearrangement links TRBV27 to TRBJ1-1; possible D gene TRBD1, 5 bases. Germline lookup yields CDR1 MNHEY and CDR2 SMNVEV (reference sequence). The CDR3 sequence is 13 residues long. The V and J ends lost 3 bases and 3 bases respectively, with 8 bases between them. The CDR3 DNA sequence: TGTGCCAGCAGTTTTCTGGGGGACACTGAAGCTTTCTTT. Protein: CASSFLGDTEAFF.

This chain joins TRBV27 and TRBJ1-1, with D perhaps TRBD1 (6 bases). The germline V gene encodes CDR1 MNHEY and CDR2 SMNVEV (reference sequence). The CDR3 has 16 amino acids. Trimming cost V 6 bases and J 4 bases, with 21 bases left between them. The CDR3 nucleotides are TGTGCCAGCAGACCACTGGACAGTCGGTGGGGCACTGAAGCTTTCTTT. This sequence encodes CASRPLDSRWGTEAFF.

V usage is TRBV4-3 and J usage is TRBJ2-1; D is unclear. Deletions cut 0 bases from V and 8 bases from J, with 20 bases between. The CDR3 has 17 amino acids. Germline V CDR1 and CDR2: LGHNA, YSLEER. The CDR3 nucleotides read TGCGCCAGCAGCCAAGATAATGACCCTCGACAATTGGATGAGCAGTTCTTC. It is translated as CASSQDNDPRQLDEQFF.

This clone has a handful of counts. The gene calls are TRBV2 and TRBJ1-1, with 9 bases identical to TRBD1. The ends lost 8 bases at V and 3 bases at J; junction bases unmatched: 7. The CDR3 covers 14 residues. Germline CDR1 reads SNHLY; CDR2 reads FYNNEI. The CDR3 loop is CASGGQGSDTEAFF. Here the CDR3 DNA reads TGTGCCAGCGGGGGACAGGGTTCGGACACTGAAGCTTTCTTT.

This clone was recorded once. The rearrangement joins TRBV15 to TRBJ1-2; D call uncertain. Germline V CDR1 and CDR2: LNHNV, YYDKDF (reference sequence). The CDR3 consists of 12 residues. V was pared by 4 bases and J by 6 bases, with 9 bases between. CDR3 sequence: CATSKGVDGYTF. CDR3 DNA sequence: TGTGCCACCAGCAAGGGAGTGGATGGCTACACCTTC. The full variable domain, with the rest looked up from reference TRBV15 and TRBJ1-2, is DAMVIQNPRYQVTQFGKPVTLSCSQTLNHNVMYWYQQKSSQAPKLLFHYYDKDFNNEADTPDNFQSRRPNTSFCFLDIRSPGLGDTAMYLCATSKGVDGYTFGSGTRLTVV.

The chain links TRBV6-5 to TRBJ1-2, with unresolved D. V lost 5 bases, J lost 6 bases, and 10 bases lay in between. This CDR3 is built from 12 residues. Germline V gene data show CDR1 as MNHEY and CDR2 as SVGAGI. This chain's CDR3 is CASSHSLHGYTF. DNA for the CDR3: TGTGCCAGCAGTCACAGCTTACATGGCTACACCTTC.

This chain joins TRBV9 and TRBJ2-3; unclear D gene. The CDR3 has 14 amino acids. CDR1 is SGDLS, CDR2 YYNGEE, per germline. V lost 4 bases, J lost 2 bases, and 11 bases lay in between. The CDR3 nucleotides read TGTGCCAGCAGCCCTTCCCGGAACACAGATACGCAGTATTTT. Its translation is CASSPSRNTDTQYF.

This sequence joins TRBV30 and TRBJ1-1; 8 bases line up with TRBD1. The V and J ends lost 5 bases and 6 bases, in that order; junction bases with no gene match: 17. From germline, CDR1 is GTSNPN and CDR2 SVGIG (reference sequence). The CDR3 runs to 16 residues. CDR3 bases: TGTGCCTGGGCCCACAACCGGGCGACAGGGGAGCCTGAAGCTTTCTTT. Its translation: CAWAHNRATGEPEAFF.

V gene TRBV15 combines with J gene TRBJ2-1, with unresolved D. Per the germline V gene, CDR1 is LNHNV and CDR2 is YYDKDF (reference sequence). The CDR3 length is 17 residues. V was trimmed by 0 bases and J by 10 bases, leaving 22 bases between them. The CDR3 nucleotides are TGTGCCACCAGCAGAGAAGTCGCTCAGGTGGGTTTCTTCGAGCAGTTCTTC. The encoded protein is CATSREVAQVGFFEQFF.